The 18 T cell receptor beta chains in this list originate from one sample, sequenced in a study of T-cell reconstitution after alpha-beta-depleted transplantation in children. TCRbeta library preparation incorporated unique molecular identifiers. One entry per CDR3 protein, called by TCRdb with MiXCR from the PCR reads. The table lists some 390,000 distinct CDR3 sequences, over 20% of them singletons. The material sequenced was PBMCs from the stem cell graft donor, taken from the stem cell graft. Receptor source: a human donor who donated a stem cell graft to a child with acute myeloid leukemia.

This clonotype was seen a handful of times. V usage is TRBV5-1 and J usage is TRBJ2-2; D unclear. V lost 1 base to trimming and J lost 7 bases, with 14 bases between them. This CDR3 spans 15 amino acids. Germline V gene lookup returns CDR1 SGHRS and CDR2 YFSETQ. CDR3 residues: CASSLTATAGGELFF. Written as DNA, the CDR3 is TGCGCCAGCAGCTTGACAGCCACGGCAGGCGGGGAGCTGTTTTTT.

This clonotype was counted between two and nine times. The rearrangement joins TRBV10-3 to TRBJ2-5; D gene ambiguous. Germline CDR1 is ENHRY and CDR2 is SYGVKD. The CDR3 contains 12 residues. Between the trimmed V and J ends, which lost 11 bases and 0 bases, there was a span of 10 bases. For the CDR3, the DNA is TGTGCCGCCACGGACCACCAAGAGACCCAGTACTTC. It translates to CAATDHQETQYF.

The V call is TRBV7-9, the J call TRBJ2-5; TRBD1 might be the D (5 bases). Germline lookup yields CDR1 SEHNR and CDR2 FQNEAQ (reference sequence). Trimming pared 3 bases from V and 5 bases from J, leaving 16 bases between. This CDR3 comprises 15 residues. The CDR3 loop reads CASSLGQVPRETQYF. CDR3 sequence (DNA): TGTGCCAGCAGCTTGGGGCAGGTTCCACGGGAGACCCAGTACTTC.

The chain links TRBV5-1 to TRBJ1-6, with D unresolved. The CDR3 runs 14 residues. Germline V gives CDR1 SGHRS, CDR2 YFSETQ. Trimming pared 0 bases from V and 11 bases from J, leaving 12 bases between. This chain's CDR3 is CASSLGHAIAPLHF. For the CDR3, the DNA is TGCGCCAGCAGCTTGGGACACGCGATAGCACCCCTCCACTTT.

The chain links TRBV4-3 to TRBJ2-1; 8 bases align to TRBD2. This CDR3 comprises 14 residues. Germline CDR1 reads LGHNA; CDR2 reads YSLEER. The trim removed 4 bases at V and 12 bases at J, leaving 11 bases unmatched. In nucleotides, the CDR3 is TGCGCCAGCAGCCCGAGCGACACGGGAGGGACGCAGTTCTTC. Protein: CASSPSDTGGTQFF.

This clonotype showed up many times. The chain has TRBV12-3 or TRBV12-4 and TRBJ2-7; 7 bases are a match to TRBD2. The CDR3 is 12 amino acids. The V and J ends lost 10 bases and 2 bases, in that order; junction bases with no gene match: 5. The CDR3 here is CATSTSTYEQYF. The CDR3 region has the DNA TGTGCCACGTCGACTAGCACCTACGAGCAGTACTTC.

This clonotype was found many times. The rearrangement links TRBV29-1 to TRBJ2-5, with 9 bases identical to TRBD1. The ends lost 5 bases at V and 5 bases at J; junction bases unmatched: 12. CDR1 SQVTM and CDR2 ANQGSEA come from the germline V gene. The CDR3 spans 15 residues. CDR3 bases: TGCAGCGTTCCCCGGTGGGCAGGGACAGGGGAGACCCAGTACTTC. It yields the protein CSVPRWAGTGETQYF.

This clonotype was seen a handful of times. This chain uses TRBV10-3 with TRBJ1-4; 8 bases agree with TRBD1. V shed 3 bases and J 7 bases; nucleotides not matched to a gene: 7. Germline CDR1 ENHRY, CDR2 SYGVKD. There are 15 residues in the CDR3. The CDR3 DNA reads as TGTGCCATCAGTGATCAGGACAGGGATATTGAAAAACTGTTTTTT. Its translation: CAISDQDRDIEKLFF.

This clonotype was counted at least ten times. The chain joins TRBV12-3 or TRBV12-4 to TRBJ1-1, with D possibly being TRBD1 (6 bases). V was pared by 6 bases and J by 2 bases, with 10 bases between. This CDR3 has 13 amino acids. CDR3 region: CASSPGANTEAFF. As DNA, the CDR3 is TGTGCCAGCAGCCCAGGGGCCAACACTGAAGCTTTCTTT.

The CDR3 region has the DNA TGTGCCAGCCAGGGTTCCGATACGCAGTATTTT. It encodes CASQGSDTQYF. The chain has TRBV7-9 and TRBJ2-3; D perhaps matches TRBD1 (5 bases). V lost 8 bases to trimming and J lost 6 bases, with 9 bases between them. The CDR3 is 11 amino acids. The V gene's germline CDR1 is SEHNR and CDR2 FQNEAQ (reference sequence).

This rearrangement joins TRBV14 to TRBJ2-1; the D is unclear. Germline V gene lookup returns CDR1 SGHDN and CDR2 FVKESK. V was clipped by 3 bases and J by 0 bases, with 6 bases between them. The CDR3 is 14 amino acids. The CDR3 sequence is CASSHRDSYNEQFF. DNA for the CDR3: TGTGCCAGCAGCCATAGAGACTCCTACAATGAGCAGTTCTTC.

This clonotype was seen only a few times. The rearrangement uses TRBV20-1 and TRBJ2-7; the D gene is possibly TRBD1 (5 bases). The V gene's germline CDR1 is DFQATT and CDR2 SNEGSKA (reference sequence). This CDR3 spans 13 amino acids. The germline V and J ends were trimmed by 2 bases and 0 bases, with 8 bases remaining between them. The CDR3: CSARLGVSYEQYF. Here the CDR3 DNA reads TGCAGTGCTAGATTAGGGGTCTCCTACGAGCAGTACTTC.

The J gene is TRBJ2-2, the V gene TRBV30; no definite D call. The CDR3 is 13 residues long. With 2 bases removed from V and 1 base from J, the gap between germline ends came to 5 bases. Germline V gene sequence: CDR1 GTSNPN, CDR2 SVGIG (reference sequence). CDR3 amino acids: CAWSRQNTGELFF. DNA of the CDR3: TGTGCCTGGAGTCGACAGAACACCGGGGAGCTGTTTTTT.

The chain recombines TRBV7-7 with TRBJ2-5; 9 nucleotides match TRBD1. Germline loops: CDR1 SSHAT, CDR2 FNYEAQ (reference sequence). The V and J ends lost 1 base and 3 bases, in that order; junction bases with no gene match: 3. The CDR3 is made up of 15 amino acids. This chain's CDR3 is CASSLGRDREETQYF. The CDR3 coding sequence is TGTGCCAGCAGCTTAGGCCGGGACAGGGAAGAGACCCAGTACTTC.

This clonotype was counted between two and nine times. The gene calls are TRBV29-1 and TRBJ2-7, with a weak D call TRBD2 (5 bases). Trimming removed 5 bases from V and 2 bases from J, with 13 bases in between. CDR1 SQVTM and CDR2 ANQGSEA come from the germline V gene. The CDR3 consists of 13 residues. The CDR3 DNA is TGCAGCGTTTATTCCCGGGGAACCTACGAGCAGTACTTC. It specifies CSVYSRGTYEQYF.

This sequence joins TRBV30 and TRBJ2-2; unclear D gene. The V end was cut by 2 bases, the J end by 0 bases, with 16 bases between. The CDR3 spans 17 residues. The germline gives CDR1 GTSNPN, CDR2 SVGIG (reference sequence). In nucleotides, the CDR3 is TGTGCCTGGAGTTTATATGCAGGCAGGTCGAACACCGGGGAGCTGTTTTTT. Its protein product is CAWSLYAGRSNTGELFF. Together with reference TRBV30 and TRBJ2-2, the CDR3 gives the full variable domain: SQTIHQWPATLVQPVGSPLSLECTVEGTSNPNLYWYRQAAGRGLQLLFYSVGIGQISSEVPQNLSASRPQDRQFILSSKKLLLSDSGFYLCAWSLYAGRSNTGELFFGEGSRLTVL.

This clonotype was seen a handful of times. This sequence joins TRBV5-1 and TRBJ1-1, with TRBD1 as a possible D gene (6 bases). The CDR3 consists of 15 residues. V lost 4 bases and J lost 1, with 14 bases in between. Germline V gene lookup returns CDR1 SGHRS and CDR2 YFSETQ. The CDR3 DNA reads TGCGCCAGCAGCCCCGCACAGGGAGGGAACACTGAAGCTTTCTTT. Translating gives CASSPAQGGNTEAFF. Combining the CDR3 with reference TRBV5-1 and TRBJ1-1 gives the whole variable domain KAGVTQTPRYLIKTRGQQVTLSCSPISGHRSVSWYQQTPGQGLQFLFEYFSETQRNKGNFPGRFSGRQFSNSRSEMNVSTLELGDSALYLCASSPAQGGNTEAFFGQGTRLTVV.

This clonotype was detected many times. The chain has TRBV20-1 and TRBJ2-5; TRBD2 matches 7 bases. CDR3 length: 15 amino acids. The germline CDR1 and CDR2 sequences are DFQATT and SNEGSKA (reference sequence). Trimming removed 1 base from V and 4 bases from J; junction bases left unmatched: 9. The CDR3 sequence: CSARVAKGRGETQYF. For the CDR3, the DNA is TGCAGTGCTAGAGTTGCTAAAGGGAGGGGAGAGACCCAGTACTTC.